The clone carrying this T cell receptor (beta chain) was seen only a few times. Germline is not matched at one junction end, which may reflect a read error. CDR1 is SGHRS, CDR2 YFSETQ, per germline. This CDR3 is built from 10 residues. The source of the sample is a study of beta chain features in type 1 diabetes. Expressed TCRB transcripts got sequenced, as all isolated RNA was reverse transcribed. Using immunoSEQ multiplex PCR, the repertoire was profiled, and TCRdb retains in-frame clones only, with some absent. Of 850,000 to 900,000 clones in the sample, 17% were seen once. The sequence was obtained from a woman between 18 and 30 years old in good health. Sequencing used naive CD4+ T cells from blood. The rearrangement joins TRBV5-1 to TRBJ2-1; D gene ambiguous. CDR3 sequence reads: CASRHNQQFF. The CDR3 coding sequence is TGCGCCAGCAGGCACAATCAGCAGTTCTTC.